Presented here are 23 T cell receptor beta chains from one specimen sequenced in a study of T cell responses to AZD1222 COVID-19 vaccine. The data were produced by immunoSEQ multiplex PCR, yet TCRdb's version contains in-frame clones alone and is incomplete. Counted here are nearly 110,000 clones, approximately 90% occurring once; the ten biggest clones make up roughly 8.9%. This specimen was peripheral blood, taken 28 days after the second AZD1222 dose. The receptors shown here come from an adult who received the AZD1222 COVID-19 vaccine.

CDR3 DNA: TGTGCCAGCACCTTACGAGGGAGGGTATCTTTCTTT. Its translation is CASTLRGRVSFF. V is TRBV12-3 or TRBV12-4 and J is TRBJ1-1, with D hard to call. This CDR3 comprises 12 residues. V lost 7 bases and J 12 bases, leaving 18 bases between the germline ends.

J is TRBJ1-2 and V is TRBV28; maybe TRBD1 (5 bases). Trimming took off 4 bases at V and 7 bases at J, with 13 bases between the two ends. Per the germline V gene, CDR1 is MDHEN and CDR2 is SYDVKM. There are 13 residues in the CDR3. The CDR3 region is CASSSHRGLGYTF. The CDR3 coding sequence is TGTGCCAGCAGTTCTCACCGGGGCCTTGGCTACACCTTC.

The gene calls are TRBV6-5 and TRBJ1-2; possible D gene TRBD1, 5 bases. The CDR3 extends over 14 amino acids. The V gene's germline CDR1 is MNHEY and CDR2 SVGAGI. The ends were cut back, 3 bases at V and 7 bases at J, with 15 bases in the middle. The CDR3 nucleotides are TGTGCCAGCAGTTATGGGGGTCCGGGGGGTGGCTACACCTTC. Protein: CASSYGGPGGGYTF.

This clone was detected a few times. This chain uses TRBV7-2 with TRBJ1-1; the match to TRBD1 covers 7 bases. The germline V gene has CDR1 SGHTA and CDR2 FQGNSA. This CDR3 has 15 amino acids. Trimming at V came to 4 bases and at J to 0 bases, leaving 5 bases not matched to a gene. The CDR3 bases are TGTGCCAGCAGCTGGGGGGGACAGATGAACACTGAAGCTTTCTTT. It is translated as CASSWGGQMNTEAFF.

The CDR3 DNA is TGTGCCAGCAGTTTTCCCCGAGGCTGGCAAGGTGGGTACGAGCAGTACTTC. Translated, it gives CASSFPRGWQGGYEQYF. The chain couples TRBV28 to TRBJ2-7; D remains ambiguous. Germline CDR1 is MDHEN and CDR2 is SYDVKM. CDR3 length: 17 amino acids. Trimming stripped 3 bases from V and 4 bases from J, with 22 bases between.

This chain uses TRBV30 with TRBJ1-4; 7 bases fit TRBD1. Germline V CDR1 and CDR2: GTSNPN, SVGIG (reference sequence). The V segment lost 1 base and the J segment 7 bases; nucleotides outside the gene matches: 6. This CDR3 spans 14 amino acids. The CDR3 loop is CAWSATGWGEKLFF. The CDR3 region has the DNA TGTGCCTGGAGTGCGACAGGGTGGGGTGAAAAACTGTTTTTT.

The chain has TRBV18 and TRBJ1-2, with TRBD1 identical over 12 bases. V lost 3 bases, J lost 4 bases, and 3 bases stayed unmatched. CDR3 length: 15 residues. CDR1 is KGHSH, CDR2 LQKENI, per germline. The DNA of the CDR3 is TGTGCCAGCTCACCCGGGACAGGGGGCGGCTATGGCTACACCTTC. This gives the protein CASSPGTGGGYGYTF.

This chain links TRBV7-2 with TRBJ1-5, with D possibly matching TRBD1 (6 bases). This CDR3 spans 13 amino acids. Germline loops: CDR1 SGHTA, CDR2 FQGNSA. V was trimmed by 6 bases and J by 5 bases, leaving 11 bases between them. The CDR3 sequence is CASRQRTDQPQHF. CDR3 DNA: TGTGCCAGCAGACAAAGGACAGATCAGCCCCAGCATTTT.

The chain recombines TRBV20-1 with TRBJ1-1, with unresolved D. The CDR3 is 11 residues long. Trimming took 7 bases from V and 5 from J, leaving 11 bases between them. Germline-derived CDR1 and CDR2 are DFQATT and SNEGSKA (reference sequence). Here the CDR3 reads CSGSAMTEAFF. The CDR3 DNA reads TGCAGTGGCTCGGCGATGACTGAAGCTTTCTTT.

The gene calls are TRBV5-1 and TRBJ2-5, with TRBD1 matching 8 bases. V was clipped by 4 bases and J by 2 bases; unmatched bases: 4. The V gene's germline CDR1 is SGHRS and CDR2 YFSETQ. The CDR3 is made up of 14 amino acids. As DNA, the CDR3 is TGCGCCAGCAGCACGGGACAGGCGCAAGAGACCCAGTACTTC. Its protein is CASSTGQAQETQYF. The full variable domain, in which reference TRBV5-1 and TRBJ2-5 provide the parts outside the CDR3, is KAGVTQTPRYLIKTRGQQVTLSCSPISGHRSVSWYQQTPGQGLQFLFEYFSETQRNKGNFPGRFSGRQFSNSRSEMNVSTLELGDSALYLCASSTGQAQETQYFGPGTRLLVL.

This rearrangement joins TRBV3-1 (or the pseudogene TRBV3-2) to TRBJ2-1; 9 positions agree with TRBD2. The CDR3 has 16 amino acids. V lost 0 bases to trimming and J lost 4 bases; unmatched junction nucleotides: 4. Germline loops: CDR1 LGHDT, CDR2 YNNKEL (reference sequence). CDR3 residues: CASSQDAGGRYNEQFF. DNA of the CDR3: TGTGCCAGCAGCCAAGACGCGGGAGGGCGGTACAATGAGCAGTTCTTC.

This clone was counted only a few times. The rearrangement joins TRBV6-2 or TRBV6-3 to TRBJ1-6; D gene unclear. V was cut by 5 bases and J by 14 bases, with 10 bases left in between. Germline lookup yields CDR1 MNHEY and CDR2 SVGEGT. The CDR3 runs 11 residues. The CDR3 spells CASSALATLHF. As DNA, the CDR3 is TGTGCCAGCAGTGCCCTGGCCACCCTCCACTTT.

V is TRBV6-5 and J is TRBJ1-5; D not certain. The CDR3 runs to 13 residues. Germline V CDR1 and CDR2: MNHEY, SVGAGI. Trimming removed 4 bases at V and 5 bases at J, with 9 bases between. CDR3 sequence: CASSLSYDQPQHF. The CDR3 coding sequence is TGTGCCAGCAGTTTGAGTTACGATCAGCCCCAGCATTTT.

The chain combines TRBV7-3 with TRBJ2-1; 7 nucleotides align to TRBD2. CDR1 is SGHTA, CDR2 FQGTGA, per germline. CDR3 size: 18 residues. The J segment lost 3 bases and the V segment lost 8 bases, leaving 19 bases of the junction unmatched. The CDR3 bases are TGTGCCAGCTCGCCTTCCGCAGAGACCGGGAGGATCTACAATGAGCAGTTCTTC. It codes for CASSPSAETGRIYNEQFF.

This clone was observed a single time. The V gene is TRBV24-1, the J gene TRBJ2-5, with no clear D. Per the germline V gene, CDR1 is KGHDR and CDR2 is SFDVKD. The CDR3 is 13 amino acids. Trimming stripped 4 bases from V and 5 bases from J, with 10 bases between. The chain's CDR3 is CATSEGSSETQYF. The CDR3 DNA is TGTGCCACCAGTGAAGGGTCCAGTGAGACCCAGTACTTC.

The V gene is TRBV6-5, the J gene TRBJ1-2; no clear D gene. CDR1 is MNHEY, CDR2 SVGAGI, per germline. This CDR3 has 11 residues. V was pared by 8 bases and J by 7 bases, with 11 bases between. CDR3: CASGRTGGYTF. The CDR3 DNA sequence: TGTGCCAGCGGACGGACCGGTGGCTACACCTTC.

The V and J genes are TRBV6-4 and TRBJ1-1; 9 bases map to TRBD1. The CDR3 totals 15 residues. CDR1 and CDR2 from the germline V gene are MRHNA and SNTAGT. The V segment lost 6 bases and the J segment 2 bases; nucleotides outside the gene matches: 7. The CDR3 bases are TGTGCCAGCAGCCAGACAGGGGGGGGTAACACTGAAGCTTTCTTT. It is translated as CASSQTGGGNTEAFF.

V gene TRBV9 combines with J gene TRBJ1-6; maybe TRBD1 (6 bases). The CDR3 is 15 amino acids. Trimming shortened V by 3 bases and J by 10 bases, and 17 bases separated the two germline ends. From germline, CDR1 is SGDLS and CDR2 YYNGEE. CDR3 residues: CASSGTQGLGSPLHF. The CDR3 nucleotides read TGTGCCAGCAGCGGAACACAGGGATTAGGGTCACCCCTCCACTTT.

The genes are TRBV5-4 and TRBJ1-6; D remains ambiguous. The V end lost 4 bases, the J end lost 0 bases, and 8 bases lay between the germline ends. The CDR3 extends over 15 amino acids. Germline loops: CDR1 SGHNT, CDR2 YYREEE (reference sequence). The CDR3 loop reads CASSRQSSYNSPLHF. The CDR3 DNA sequence: TGTGCCAGCAGCCGTCAAAGCTCCTATAATTCACCCCTCCACTTT.

This chain joins TRBV7-2 and TRBJ1-6; D unresolved. The CDR3 is 16 amino acids. V was shortened by 1 base and J by 0 bases, with 7 bases between the two germline ends. Per the germline V gene, CDR1 is SGHTA and CDR2 is FQGNSA. DNA of the CDR3: TGTGCCAGCAGCTTAGTAGAGAGCTCCTATAATTCACCCCTCCACTTT. Its translation: CASSLVESSYNSPLHF. Drawing the rest from reference TRBV7-2 and TRBJ1-6, the complete variable domain is GAGVSQSPSNKVTEKGKDVELRCDPISGHTALYWYRQSLGQGLEFLIYFQGNSAPDKSGLPSDRFSAERTGGSVSTLTIQRTQQEDSAVYLCASSLVESSYNSPLHFGNGTRLTVT.

The chain joins TRBV4-1 to TRBJ1-1, with 9 bases matching TRBD1. The CDR3 runs to 13 residues. V shed 11 bases, J shed 3 bases, and the junction held 7 bases outside the gene matches. Per the germline V gene, CDR1 is MGHRA and CDR2 is YSYEKL. This CDR3 reads CAVHRGPDTEAFF. The DNA for the CDR3 is TGCGCCGTCCACAGGGGGCCGGACACTGAAGCTTTCTTT.

V and J are TRBV5-1 and TRBJ2-1; maybe TRBD2 (6 bases). The ends were cut back, 6 bases at V and 7 bases at J, with 17 bases in the middle. CDR3 length equals 14 residues. CDR1 is SGHRS, CDR2 YFSETQ, per germline. The CDR3 spells CASKPPTSYNEQFF. In nucleotides, the CDR3 is TGCGCCAGCAAACCCCCCACTAGCTATAATGAGCAGTTCTTC.

This chain links TRBV29-1 with TRBJ2-5; D is unclear. CDR1 is SQVTM and CDR2 is ANQGSEA in the germline V gene. There are 11 residues in the CDR3. The V end was cut by 8 bases, the J end by 5 bases, with 12 bases between. CDR3 protein: CSSNNDETQYF. For the CDR3, the DNA is TGCAGCTCAAACAACGATGAGACCCAGTACTTC.